This T cell receptor beta chain was identified in a study of T cells in Graves' hyperthyroidism and ophthalmopathy. Regarding the study as a whole: In the blood, most expanded thyroid clonotypes above 0.001 appeared as well.

Using RNA transcripts as the source, TCR beta CDR3 regions were amplified. The TCR CDR3 first-round RT-PCR relied on the HTBI primer set. TCRdb re-called the multiplex PCR reads with MiXCR, one entry per CDR3 protein. The top ten hold roughly 15% of the sample, which has around 690,000 distinct CDR3 sequences, 15% to 20% seen once. Germline values: CDR1 ENHRY, CDR2 SYGVKD. CDR3 size: 16 residues. The V and J ends lost 5 bases and 0 bases respectively, with 14 bases between them. Comment on this clonotype: What it binds is unknown.

This clonotype was obtained from a man aged 45-60 years with Graves' hyperthyroidism. Sequences were obtained from blood. The rearrangement links TRBV10-3 to TRBJ2-4, with D maybe TRBD2 (6 bases). Here the CDR3 DNA reads TGTGCCATCAGTCCCGGGACTGCCCGAGCCAAAAACATTCAGTACTTC. It specifies CAISPGTARAKNIQYF.